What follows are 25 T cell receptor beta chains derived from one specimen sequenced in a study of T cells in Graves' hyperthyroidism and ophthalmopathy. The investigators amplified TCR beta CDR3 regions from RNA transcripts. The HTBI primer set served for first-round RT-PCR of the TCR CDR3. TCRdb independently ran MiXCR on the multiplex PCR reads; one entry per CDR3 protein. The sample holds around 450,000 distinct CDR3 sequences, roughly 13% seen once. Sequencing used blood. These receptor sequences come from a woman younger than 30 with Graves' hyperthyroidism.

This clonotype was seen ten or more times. CDR3 loop: CASTLSGATDTQYF. DNA for the CDR3: TGTGCCAGCACTCTTAGCGGGGCCACAGATACGCAGTATTTT. V gene TRBV28 combines with J gene TRBJ2-3; 8 nucleotides line up with TRBD2. The CDR3 has 14 amino acids. From germline, CDR1 is MDHEN and CDR2 SYDVKM. After removal of 7 bases from V and 2 bases from J, the junction contained 5 bases not matched to a gene.

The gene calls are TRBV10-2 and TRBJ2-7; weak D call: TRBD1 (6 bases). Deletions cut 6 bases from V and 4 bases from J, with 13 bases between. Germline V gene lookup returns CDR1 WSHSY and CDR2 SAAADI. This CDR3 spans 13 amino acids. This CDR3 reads CASSAGGRYEQYF. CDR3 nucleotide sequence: TGCGCCAGCAGCGCTGGGGGCAGGTACGAGCAGTACTTC.

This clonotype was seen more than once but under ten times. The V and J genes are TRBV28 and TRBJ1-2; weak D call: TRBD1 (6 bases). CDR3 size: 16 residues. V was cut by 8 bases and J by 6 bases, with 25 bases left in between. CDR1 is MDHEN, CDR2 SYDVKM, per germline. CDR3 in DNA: TGTGCCAGCGGCCCGGGGGGGGCCCATTACATTCATGGCTACACCTTC. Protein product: CASGPGGAHYIHGYTF.

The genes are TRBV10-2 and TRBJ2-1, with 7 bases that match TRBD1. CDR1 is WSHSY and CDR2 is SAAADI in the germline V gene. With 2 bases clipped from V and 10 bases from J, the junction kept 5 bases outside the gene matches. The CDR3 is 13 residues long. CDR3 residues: CASSETGTAEQFF. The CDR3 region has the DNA TGCGCCAGCAGTGAGACCGGGACAGCCGAGCAGTTCTTC.

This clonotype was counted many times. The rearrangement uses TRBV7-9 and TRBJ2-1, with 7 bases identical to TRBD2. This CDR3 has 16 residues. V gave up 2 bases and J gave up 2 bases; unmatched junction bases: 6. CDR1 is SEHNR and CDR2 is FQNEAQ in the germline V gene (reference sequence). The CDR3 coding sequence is TGTGCCAGCAGCTTAAGTCCTAGCGGAGCCTACAATGAGCAGTTCTTC. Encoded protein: CASSLSPSGAYNEQFF. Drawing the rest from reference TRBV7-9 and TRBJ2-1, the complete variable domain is DTGVSQNPRHKITKRGQNVTFRCDPISEHNRLYWYRQTLGQGPEFLTYFQNEAQLEKSRLLSDRFSAERPKGSFSTLEIQRTEQGDSAMYLCASSLSPSGAYNEQFFGPGTRLTVL.

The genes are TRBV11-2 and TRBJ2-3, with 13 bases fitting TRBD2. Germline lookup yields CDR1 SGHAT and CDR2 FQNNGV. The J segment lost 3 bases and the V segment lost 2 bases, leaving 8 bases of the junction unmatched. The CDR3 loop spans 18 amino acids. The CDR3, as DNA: TGTGCCAGCAGCTTAAATCCGGGACTAGCGGGATGGACAGATACGCAGTATTTT. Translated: CASSLNPGLAGWTDTQYF. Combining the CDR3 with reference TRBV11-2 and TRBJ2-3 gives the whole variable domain EAGVAQSPRYKIIEKRQSVAFWCNPISGHATLYWYQQILGQGPKLLIQFQNNGVVDDSQLPKDRFSAERLKGVDSTLKIQPAKLEDSAVYLCASSLNPGLAGWTDTQYFGPGTRLTVL.

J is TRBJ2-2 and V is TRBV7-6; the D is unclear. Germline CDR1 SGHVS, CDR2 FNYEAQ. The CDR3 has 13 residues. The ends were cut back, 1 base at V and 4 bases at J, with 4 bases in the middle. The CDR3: CASSLGPTGELFF. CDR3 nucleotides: TGTGCCAGCAGCTTAGGTCCCACCGGGGAGCTGTTTTTT.

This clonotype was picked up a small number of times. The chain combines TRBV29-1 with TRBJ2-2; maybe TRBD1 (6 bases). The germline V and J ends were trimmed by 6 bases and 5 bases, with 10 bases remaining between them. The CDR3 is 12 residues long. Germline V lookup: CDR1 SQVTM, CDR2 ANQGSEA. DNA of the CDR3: TGCAGCGTGGACGGGACAACCGGGGAGCTGTTTTTT. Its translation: CSVDGTTGELFF.

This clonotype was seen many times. The CDR3 reads CAWSQGGAAYEQYF. The DNA for the CDR3 is TGTGCCTGGAGTCAGGGGGGGGCGGCCTACGAGCAGTACTTC. The rearrangement uses TRBV30 and TRBJ2-7, with D perhaps matching TRBD1 or TRBD2 (7 bases each). V gave up 2 bases and J gave up 2 bases, with 13 bases separating them. The germline CDR1 and CDR2 sequences are GTSNPN and SVGIG (reference sequence). The CDR3 consists of 14 residues.

CDR3 bases: TGTGCCAGCAGTTCGACAGGGAGGGATGAAAAACTGTTTTTT. Translating it yields CASSSTGRDEKLFF. V gene TRBV28 combines with J gene TRBJ1-4, with TRBD1 identical over 7 bases. The V and J ends lost 4 bases and 6 bases, in that order; junction bases with no gene match: 5. The germline gives CDR1 MDHEN, CDR2 SYDVKM. The CDR3 runs 14 residues.

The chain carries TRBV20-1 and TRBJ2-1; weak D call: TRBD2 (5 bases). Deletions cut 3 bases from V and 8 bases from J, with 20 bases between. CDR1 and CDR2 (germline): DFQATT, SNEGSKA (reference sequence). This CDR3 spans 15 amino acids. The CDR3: CSASDGRAQGDEQFF. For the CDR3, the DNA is TGCAGTGCTAGTGATGGGCGGGCCCAAGGTGATGAGCAGTTCTTC.

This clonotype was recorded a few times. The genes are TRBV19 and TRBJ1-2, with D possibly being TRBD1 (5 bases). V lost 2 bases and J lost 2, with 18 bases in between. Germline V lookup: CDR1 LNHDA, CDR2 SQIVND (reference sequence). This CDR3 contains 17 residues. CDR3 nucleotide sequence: TGTGCCAGTAGTATAATTGGGGGATCCGTGGAAAACTATGGCTACACCTTC. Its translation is CASSIIGGSVENYGYTF.

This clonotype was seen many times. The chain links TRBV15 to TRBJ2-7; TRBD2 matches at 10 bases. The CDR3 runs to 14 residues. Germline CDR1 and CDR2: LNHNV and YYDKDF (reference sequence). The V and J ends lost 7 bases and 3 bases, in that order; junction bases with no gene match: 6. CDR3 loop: CATTELAGSYEQYF. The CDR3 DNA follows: TGTGCCACCACAGAACTAGCGGGGAGCTACGAGCAGTACTTC.

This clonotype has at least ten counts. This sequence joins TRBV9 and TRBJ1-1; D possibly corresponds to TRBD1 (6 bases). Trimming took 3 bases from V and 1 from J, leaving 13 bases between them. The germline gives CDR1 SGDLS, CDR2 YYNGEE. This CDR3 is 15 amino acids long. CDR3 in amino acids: CASSAGGAGNTEAFF. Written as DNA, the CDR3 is TGTGCCAGCAGCGCCGGGGGGGCGGGGAACACTGAAGCTTTCTTT.

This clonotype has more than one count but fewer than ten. The CDR3 reads CSATPGQGTEAFF. For the CDR3, the DNA is TGCAGCGCCACGCCGGGACAGGGCACTGAAGCTTTCTTT. The chain links TRBV29-1 to TRBJ1-1, with TRBD1 matching 9 bases. Per germline, CDR1 SQVTM and CDR2 ANQGSEA. V shed 7 bases and J 4 bases; nucleotides not matched to a gene: 7. CDR3 length: 13 residues.

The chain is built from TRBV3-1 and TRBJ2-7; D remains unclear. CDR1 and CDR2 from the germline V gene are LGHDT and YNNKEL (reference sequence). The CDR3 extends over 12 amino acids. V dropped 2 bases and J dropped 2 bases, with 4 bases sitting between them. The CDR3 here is CASSQLAYEQYF. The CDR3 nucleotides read TGTGCCAGCAGCCAACTTGCCTACGAGCAGTACTTC.

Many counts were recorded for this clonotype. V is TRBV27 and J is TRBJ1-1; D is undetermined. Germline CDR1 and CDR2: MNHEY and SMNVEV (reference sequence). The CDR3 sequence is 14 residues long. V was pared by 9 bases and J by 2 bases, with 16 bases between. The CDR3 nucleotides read TGTGCCAGTGCATACTCACAAATAAACACTGAAGCTTTCTTT. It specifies CASAYSQINTEAFF.

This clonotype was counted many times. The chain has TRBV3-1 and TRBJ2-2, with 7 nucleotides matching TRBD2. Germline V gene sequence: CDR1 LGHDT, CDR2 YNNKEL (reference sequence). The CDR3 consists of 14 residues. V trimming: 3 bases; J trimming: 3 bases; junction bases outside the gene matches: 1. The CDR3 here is CASSQGGYTGELFF. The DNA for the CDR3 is TGTGCCAGCAGCCAGGGAGGGTACACCGGGGAGCTGTTTTTT.

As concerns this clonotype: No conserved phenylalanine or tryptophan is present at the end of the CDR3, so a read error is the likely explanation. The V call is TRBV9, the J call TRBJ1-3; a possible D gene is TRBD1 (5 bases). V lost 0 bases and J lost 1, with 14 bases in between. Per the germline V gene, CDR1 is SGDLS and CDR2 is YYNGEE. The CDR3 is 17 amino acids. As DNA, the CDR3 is TGTGCCAGCAGCGTAGCTACGGGGACGGGGTCTGGAAACACCATATATCTT. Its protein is CASSVATGTGSGNTIYL.

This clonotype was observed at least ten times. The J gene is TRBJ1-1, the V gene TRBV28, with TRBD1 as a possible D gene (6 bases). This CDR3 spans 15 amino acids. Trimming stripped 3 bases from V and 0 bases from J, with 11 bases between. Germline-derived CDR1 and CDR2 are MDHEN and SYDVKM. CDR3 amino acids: CASSFQGRVNTEAFF. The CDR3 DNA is TGTGCCAGCAGTTTCCAGGGGCGTGTGAACACTGAAGCTTTCTTT. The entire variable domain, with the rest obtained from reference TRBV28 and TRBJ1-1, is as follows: DVKVTQSSRYLVKRTGEKVFLECVQDMDHENMFWYRQDPGLGLRLIYFSYDVKMKEKGDIPEGYSVSREKKERFSLILESASTNQTSMYLCASSFQGRVNTEAFFGQGTRLTVV.

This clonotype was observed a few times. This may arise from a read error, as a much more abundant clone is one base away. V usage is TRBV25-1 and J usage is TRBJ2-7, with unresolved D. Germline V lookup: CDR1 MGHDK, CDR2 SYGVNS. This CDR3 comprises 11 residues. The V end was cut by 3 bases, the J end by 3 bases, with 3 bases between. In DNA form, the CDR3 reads TGTGCCAGCAGTGACTTCTACGAGCAGTACTTC. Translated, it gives CASSDFYEQYF.

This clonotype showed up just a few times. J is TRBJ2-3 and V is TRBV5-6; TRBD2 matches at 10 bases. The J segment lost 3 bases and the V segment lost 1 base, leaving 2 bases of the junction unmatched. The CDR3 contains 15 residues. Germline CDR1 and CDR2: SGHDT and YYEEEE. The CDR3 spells CASSLIAGGTDTQYF. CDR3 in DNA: TGTGCCAGCAGCTTGATAGCGGGAGGTACAGATACGCAGTATTTT.

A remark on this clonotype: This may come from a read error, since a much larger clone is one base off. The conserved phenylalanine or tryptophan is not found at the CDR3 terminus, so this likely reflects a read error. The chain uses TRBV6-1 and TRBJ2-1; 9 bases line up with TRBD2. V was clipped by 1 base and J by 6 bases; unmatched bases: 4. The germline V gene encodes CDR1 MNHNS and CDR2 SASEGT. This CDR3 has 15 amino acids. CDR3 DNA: TGTGCCAGCAGTGAAGAGGCGGGAGGGGGCAATGAGCAGTTCCTC. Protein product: CASSEEAGGGNEQFL.

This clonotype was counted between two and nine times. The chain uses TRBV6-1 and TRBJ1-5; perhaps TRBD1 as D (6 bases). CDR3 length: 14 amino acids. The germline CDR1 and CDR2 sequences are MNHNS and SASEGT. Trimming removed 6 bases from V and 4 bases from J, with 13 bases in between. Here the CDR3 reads CASRENTGNQPQHF. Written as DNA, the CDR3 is TGTGCCAGCAGAGAAAATACAGGGAATCAGCCCCAGCATTTT.

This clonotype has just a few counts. CDR3 sequence (DNA): TGTGCCAGCCGAGACAGGGTATCAATCTACGAGCAGTACTTC. It translates to CASRDRVSIYEQYF. This sequence joins TRBV28 and TRBJ2-7; 7 positions agree with TRBD1. CDR3 size: 14 residues. Germline trimming cut 8 bases from V and 3 bases from J; bases unmatched to any gene: 10. Germline values: CDR1 MDHEN, CDR2 SYDVKM.